Shown below are 27 T cell receptor beta chains from a single sample sequenced in a study of T-cell memory formation after mild COVID-19. TCRdb redid the calling of the 5' RACE reads with MiXCR, one entry per CDR3 protein. This table holds roughly 280,000 distinct CDR3 sequences, approximately 8.4% found once. Sequenced: PBMCs or a T cell subset sorted from them (not recorded which). The receptors come from a young man who had mild COVID-19 (a few samples of this study predate the infection). Cell type and time point are not known.

J is TRBJ1-6 and V is TRBV5-1; TRBD1 aligns across 8 bases. The CDR3 runs to 17 residues. Looked up from germline, CDR1 is SGHRS and CDR2 is YFSETQ. The V gene end was trimmed by 1 base and the J gene end by 5 bases; junction bases not matched to a gene: 8. This CDR3 reads CASSLLPTGVDNSPLHF. Written as DNA, the CDR3 is TGCGCCAGCAGCTTGCTTCCGACAGGGGTGGATAATTCACCCCTCCACTTT. The complete variable domain, with remaining parts taken from reference TRBV5-1 and TRBJ1-6, reads KAGVTQTPRYLIKTRGQQVTLSCSPISGHRSVSWYQQTPGQGLQFLFEYFSETQRNKGNFPGRFSGRQFSNSRSEMNVSTLELGDSALYLCASSLLPTGVDNSPLHFGNGTRLTVT.

V usage is TRBV10-3 and J usage is TRBJ1-1, with D hard to call. CDR1 and CDR2 from the germline V gene are ENHRY and SYGVKD. The CDR3 is made up of 12 amino acids. The germline V and J ends were trimmed by 5 bases and 6 bases, with 10 bases remaining between them. The CDR3, as DNA: TGTGCCATCAGTTCAGAGACTCCTGAAGCTTTCTTT. Its protein is CAISSETPEAFF.

A few counts support this clonotype. This chain joins TRBV29-1 and TRBJ2-1, with a possible D match to TRBD2 (7 bases). CDR1 is SQVTM, CDR2 ANQGSEA, per germline. Trimming shortened V by 0 bases and J by 4 bases, and 16 bases separated the two germline ends. The CDR3 extends over 16 amino acids. This CDR3 reads CSVEDRGGGSYNEQFF. The CDR3 DNA reads TGCAGCGTTGAAGATCGTGGCGGGGGCTCTTACAATGAGCAGTTCTTC.

The rearrangement joins TRBV6-5 to TRBJ2-6; 8 bases are shared with TRBD1. CDR1 and CDR2 (germline): MNHEY, SVGAGI. With 6 bases clipped from V and 2 bases from J, the junction kept 15 bases outside the gene matches. The CDR3 extends over 19 amino acids. The CDR3 DNA reads TGTGCCAGCAGCCCGGTAGGCGGACAGGGACATCCTGGGGCCAACGTCCTGACTTTC. This translates into CASSPVGGQGHPGANVLTF.

The rearrangement uses TRBV5-1 and TRBJ2-1; 15 nucleotides align to TRBD2. This CDR3 comprises 15 residues. The trim removed 7 bases at V and 9 bases at J, leaving 8 bases unmatched. The germline V gene has CDR1 SGHRS and CDR2 YFSETQ. This chain's CDR3 is CASDSGLAGGSEQFF. CDR3 bases: TGCGCCAGCGACTCGGGACTAGCGGGGGGCAGTGAGCAGTTCTTC.

This clonotype turned up a few times. The chain recombines TRBV9 with TRBJ1-3; unclear D gene. Per germline, CDR1 SGDLS and CDR2 YYNGEE. Trimming removed 1 base from V and 0 bases from J, with 11 bases in between. The length of the CDR3 is 16 residues. The CDR3 bases are TGTGCCAGCAGCGTAAACACCGGCTTCTCTGGAAACACCATATATTTT. This encodes CASSVNTGFSGNTIYF.

The sample holds a few counts of this clonotype. The chain carries TRBV7-2 and TRBJ2-7; D is unresolved. The CDR3 consists of 15 residues. In germline, CDR1 is SGHTA, CDR2 FQGNSA. V lost 0 bases and J 0 bases, leaving 9 bases between the germline ends. CDR3 in amino acids: CASSLALGSSYEQYF. For the CDR3, the DNA is TGTGCCAGCAGCTTAGCGCTAGGGTCCTCCTACGAGCAGTACTTC.

This rearrangement joins TRBV7-2 to TRBJ2-5, with TRBD2 matching over 7 bases. The CDR3 runs 14 residues. Germline-derived CDR1 and CDR2 are SGHTA and FQGNSA. The V gene end was trimmed by 6 bases and the J gene end by 3 bases; junction bases not matched to a gene: 7. The CDR3 is CASRTTGGEETQYF. The CDR3 nucleotides are TGTGCCAGCAGAACAACGGGAGGAGAAGAGACCCAGTACTTC.

The chain has TRBV18 and TRBJ2-1, with D maybe TRBD1 (6 bases). Germline V gene lookup returns CDR1 KGHSH and CDR2 LQKENI. V was pared by 1 base and J by 12 bases, with 19 bases between. The length of the CDR3 is 15 residues. CDR3 loop: CASSPQQGVQNGQFF. For the CDR3, the DNA is TGTGCCAGCTCACCACAACAGGGAGTCCAAAACGGGCAGTTCTTC.

This clonotype was counted a few times. The chain has TRBV7-8 and TRBJ2-5; weak D call: TRBD2 (6 bases). Germline V CDR1 and CDR2: SGHVS, FQNEAQ. Trimming removed 1 base at V and 5 bases at J, with 8 bases between. The CDR3 length is 13 residues. The CDR3 sequence is CASSLGGVETQYF. The CDR3 nucleotides are TGTGCCAGCAGCTTAGGCGGGGTGGAGACCCAGTACTTC.

This clonotype was picked up a small number of times. The genes are TRBV4-1 and TRBJ1-6, with 8 bases identical to TRBD1. The CDR3 extends over 15 amino acids. The germline V gene has CDR1 MGHRA and CDR2 YSYEKL. The V gene end was trimmed by 7 bases and the J gene end by 6 bases; junction bases not matched to a gene: 8. The CDR3 coding sequence is TGCGCCAGCACCTCCGGACAGGGTGGTAATTCACCCCTCCACTTT. It codes for CASTSGQGGNSPLHF.

The chain links TRBV3-1 to TRBJ2-3; D is undetermined. Trimming pared 4 bases from V and 4 bases from J, leaving 9 bases between. The V gene's germline CDR1 is LGHDT and CDR2 YNNKEL (reference sequence). The CDR3 is made up of 13 amino acids. CDR3 in amino acids: CASSRLTSDTQYF. Here the CDR3 DNA reads TGTGCCAGCAGCCGCCTGACATCAGATACGCAGTATTTT.

CDR3 residues: CASSLATGNSYNEQFF. DNA for the CDR3: TGCGCCAGCAGCCTGGCTACAGGTAACTCCTACAATGAGCAGTTCTTC. The chain is built from TRBV5-1 and TRBJ2-1; a weak D match, TRBD1 (5 bases). The CDR3 contains 16 residues. Trimming cost V 4 bases and J 0 bases, with 14 bases left between them. From germline, CDR1 is SGHRS and CDR2 YFSETQ.

This rearrangement joins TRBV6-2 or TRBV6-3 to TRBJ1-5; 7 bases map to TRBD1. The length of the CDR3 is 13 residues. The ends lost 9 bases at V and 6 bases at J; junction bases unmatched: 8. Germline lookup yields CDR1 MNHEY and CDR2 SVGEGT. CDR3 coding DNA: TGTGCCAGTTCGACAGGGCGGCGTCAGCCCCAGCATTTT. It translates to CASSTGRRQPQHF.

In this sample, this clonotype turned up a few times. The chain combines TRBV6-2 or TRBV6-3 with TRBJ1-2; D is undetermined. The CDR3 has 18 residues. The germline CDR1 and CDR2 sequences are MNHEY and SVGEGT. V gave up 4 bases and J gave up 0 bases, with 21 bases separating them. The CDR3, as DNA: TGTGCCAGCAGTTCCTTCCCAAGGTTAGCGGAGGCTAACTATGGCTACACCTTC. Its translation is CASSSFPRLAEANYGYTF.

The J gene is TRBJ2-1, the V gene TRBV7-2; the match to TRBD2 covers 7 bases. Germline loops: CDR1 SGHTA, CDR2 FQGNSA. V dropped 6 bases and J dropped 0; count of bases not matched to a gene: 8. CDR3 size: 16 residues. The CDR3 spells CASRDGRPHSYNEQFF. CDR3 DNA sequence: TGTGCCAGCAGGGACGGGAGGCCCCACTCCTACAATGAGCAGTTCTTC.

The chain links TRBV3-1 to TRBJ2-5; TRBD2 agrees at 12 bases. From germline, CDR1 is LGHDT and CDR2 YNNKEL (reference sequence). V lost 1 base to trimming and J lost 5 bases; unmatched junction nucleotides: 8. This CDR3 contains 17 residues. DNA for the CDR3: TGTGCCAGCAGCCAAGCTAGCGGGGGGGCAGCCCGGGAGACCCAGTACTTC. This encodes CASSQASGGAARETQYF.

This clonotype was recorded at least ten times. J is TRBJ2-5 and V is TRBV24-1; D ambiguous. Germline values: CDR1 KGHDR, CDR2 SFDVKD. The CDR3 totals 14 residues. V lost 4 bases to trimming and J lost 10 bases, with 18 bases between them. The CDR3 bases are TGTGCCACCAGTGACTTTCCAACCGCCTGGGGCCAGTACTTC. Translation gives CATSDFPTAWGQYF.

This clonotype was detected a few times. The rearrangement uses TRBV12-3 or TRBV12-4 and TRBJ1-2; D remains unclear. Deletions cut 6 bases from V and 8 bases from J, with 10 bases between. The CDR3 runs 11 residues. The CDR3 nucleotides are TGTGCCAGCAGGGGTTATCTAGGCTACACCTTC. Translated, it gives CASRGYLGYTF.

This clonotype was observed once. The rearrangement links TRBV11-2 to TRBJ2-3; no clear D. The CDR3 is 14 amino acids. V was clipped by 4 bases and J by 1 base, with 9 bases between them. Germline assignment: CDR1 SGHAT and CDR2 FQNNGV. DNA of the CDR3: TGTGCCAGCAGCTCCTCGGTTGGCACAGATACGCAGTATTTT. This gives the protein CASSSSVGTDTQYF.

This clonotype was picked up many times. V is TRBV7-8 and J is TRBJ1-6; TRBD1 matches 9 bases. The CDR3 consists of 15 residues. The junction had 7 bases not matched to a gene; V was cut back by 6 bases and J by 7 bases. CDR1 and CDR2 from the germline V gene are SGHVS and FQNEAQ. The CDR3, as DNA: TGTGCCAGCAGGATAGACAGGGGGGGGAATTCACCCCTCCACTTT. Protein: CASRIDRGGNSPLHF.

This clonotype was seen more than once but under ten times. The chain employs TRBV11-3 and TRBJ2-2; D perhaps matches TRBD2 (5 bases). CDR3 size: 16 residues. With 5 bases removed from V and 0 bases from J, the gap between germline ends came to 13 bases. Germline V gene sequence: CDR1 SGHNT, CDR2 YENEEA. CDR3 in DNA: TGTGCCAGCAGCACAAGGAGCGGAGCGAACACCGGGGAGCTGTTTTTT. Amino acid sequence: CASSTRSGANTGELFF.

This sequence joins TRBV5-6 and TRBJ2-7; a possible D gene is TRBD1 (6 bases). V lost 0 bases and J lost 7, with 14 bases in between. This CDR3 region has 14 residues. Germline-derived CDR1 and CDR2 are SGHDT and YYEEEE. CDR3 sequence reads: CASSLAQGYEEQYF. Here the CDR3 DNA reads TGTGCCAGCAGCTTGGCGCAGGGGTATGAGGAGCAGTACTTC. Using reference TRBV5-6 and TRBJ2-7 for the parts outside the CDR3, the full variable domain is DAGVTQSPTHLIKTRGQQVTLRCSPKSGHDTVSWYQQALGQGPQFIFQYYEEEERQRGNFPDRFSGHQFPNYSSELNVNALLLGDSALYLCASSLAQGYEEQYFGPGTRLTVT.

The chain carries TRBV4-3 and TRBJ2-1; the D gene could be TRBD1 or TRBD2 (6 bases each). V was cut by 10 bases and J by 3 bases, with 13 bases left in between. Germline V gene data show CDR1 as LGHNA and CDR2 as YSLEER. This CDR3 contains 13 residues. CDR3 bases: TGCGCCACCTCGGGGGCCAACTACAATGAGCAGTTCTTC. This translates into CATSGANYNEQFF.

The rearrangement links TRBV5-1 to TRBJ2-3, with TRBD2 identical over 9 bases. The CDR3 length is 18 residues. V lost 0 bases, J lost 0 bases, and 8 bases stayed unmatched. CDR1 and CDR2 (germline): SGHRS, YFSETQ. The chain's CDR3 is CASSLGTAGGPSTDTQYF. The CDR3 DNA reads TGCGCCAGCAGCTTGGGGACAGCGGGGGGCCCTAGCACAGATACGCAGTATTTT.

CDR3 nucleotide sequence: TGTGCCAGCAGTCATAAGTACGAGCAGTACTTC. Translation: CASSHKYEQYF. The chain recombines TRBV25-1 with TRBJ2-7, with unresolved D. The germline V gene encodes CDR1 MGHDK and CDR2 SYGVNS. This CDR3 contains 11 residues. Trimming took 5 bases from V and 4 from J, leaving 6 bases between them.

V usage is TRBV5-1 and J usage is TRBJ2-3; the match to TRBD1 covers 7 bases. CDR1 and CDR2 from the germline V gene are SGHRS and YFSETQ. V lost 5 bases, J lost 5 bases, and 5 bases stayed unmatched. CDR3 size: 13 residues. The CDR3 reads CASSRGLRDTQYF. CDR3 nucleotide sequence: TGCGCCAGCAGTAGGGGGCTACGAGATACGCAGTATTTT. Full variable domain (missing parts from reference TRBV5-1 and TRBJ2-3): KAGVTQTPRYLIKTRGQQVTLSCSPISGHRSVSWYQQTPGQGLQFLFEYFSETQRNKGNFPGRFSGRQFSNSRSEMNVSTLELGDSALYLCASSRGLRDTQYFGPGTRLTVL.